Detailed here is one T cell receptor beta chain. Its antigen is not yet known. No per-base quality is available; no much larger clone lies one base away. This specimen belongs to a study of cytomegalovirus exposure and HLA in healthy donors (dated by TCRdb to the late 2010s). General notes on the study: An earlier analysis of fewer than 750 of the donors reported 276 Gb of sequence data and about 120 million unique TCR beta sequences obtained from around 170 million T cells. In the later analysis, no new phenotypic data were used to find candidate immune exposures; instead, reliance was placed on TCR beta sequences and their occurrence across donors. The study used immunosequencing to profile the T cell repertoires of approximately 650 subjects and linked those repertoires to cytomegalovirus serostatus. All discovery cohort repertoires had been generated on a single sequencing platform. Four or five DR-DQ haplotypes were handled as single units for association and clustering, since linkage in the cohort was strong. In an earlier analysis of several hundred of the donors, high-throughput TCR beta sequencing was used to judge whether each TCR beta V gene segment behaved as functional or pseudogenic. The number of donors typed differed by locus, with about 629-630 for A, B, C, DRB1 and DQB1, over 500 for DQA1, 600 to 610 for DPA1, and under 490 for DPB1. Both class I and class II loci were covered by HLA typing, at four-digit resolution. Approximately 310 gigabases of sequencing data and about 92 million unique TCR sequences made up an early release that covered approximately 650 HLA-typed donors. To predict cytomegalovirus infection status, the study brought together high-throughput TCR immunosequencing, statistical association of individual TCRs with disease status, and machine learning. A later genetic analysis took genome-wide SNP genotypes for about 55% of the 666 donors and used that subset as a discovery cohort. Alongside the repertoire data, information on donor age, sex, ethnicity and CMV serostatus was compiled. A later analysis re-analyzed previously published TCR beta repertoires from 666 donors and added high-resolution HLA genotyping to study TCR occurrence patterns. On average, 235,054 unique TCR beta nucleotide sequences were sequenced per donor among 398 genotyped donors of the cohort, with roughly a sixth of those sequences being non-productive. Of the 350 to 400 genotyped donors, 65% to 90% fell in the genetic ancestry cluster associated with self-reported Caucasian donors. A separate validation cohort of 90 to 150 different subjects was used in addition to the roughly 640-subject first cohort. The study was designed to test whether signatures of past pathogen exposure could be identified by cataloging public T cell receptors.

Results the study describes overall, beyond this receptor: Because some donors lacked HLA typing at each locus, the association tests relied only on the typed subset. Presence/absence analyses assumed roughly uniform sequencing depth across donors, an assumption that may not hold. A later genetic analysis associated a missense DCLRE1C variant with V-gene and J-gene trimming of TCR beta chains, and an independent cohort replicated the association. Cytomegalovirus status was reported to be diagnosed by the classifier with high specificity and sensitivity in both the original and validation cohorts. Assigning TCR associations to individual alleles was difficult when HLA alleles, especially DR and DQ, strongly co-occurred. It was suggested by the authors that the approach could potentially be generalized to other disease states and immunological phenotypes. According to a later genetic analysis, donors in an Asian-associated ancestry cluster had fewer N-insertions in productive TCRs than the approximately 650-donor mean. According to a later analysis, most CMV-associated TCR beta chains appeared to be HLA-restricted, and the HLA associations seemed to be driven largely by CMV exposure. Some 15 rarely observed V segments, including chromosome 9 orphons, were excluded from the earlier analysis of a few hundred of the donors because counts were too low. A few of the identified cytomegalovirus-associated TCR beta chains were confirmed in vitro to be specific for cytomegalovirus antigens. A further reported finding was that TCR beta sequences accurately predicted the HLA-A and HLA-B alleles for most subjects in the first cohort. In a later analysis, the rate of TCR association differed among HLA loci, with DRB1 alleles having the most associated TCRs and HLA-C alleles having the fewest. The 87-base-pair reads could not distinguish some IMGT-functional V segments, including TRBV6-2 and TRBV6-3, so those segments were excluded. In this cohort, only TCR beta chains were sequenced, and detectable features were limited by the absence of alpha or paired-chain data. A group of highly shared sequence variants was considered likely to be a technical artifact of the sequencing pipeline. Broadly in line with IMGT annotations, most TCR beta V segments showed up in productive rearrangements about 87% or about 30% of the time in an earlier analysis of 450 to 600 of the donors. In a later analysis, about 17,000 TCR beta sequences were associated with specific HLA alleles at a false discovery rate of 0.05. For the cohort, immune exposure information was limited to CMV serostatus. In a later analysis, HLA-associated TCR beta chains were found to be more clonally expanded and to have lower generation probabilities than equally common non-associated chains. Across donors, most TCR sequences were observed very rarely, whereas some public TCRs were present in many individuals. The study gave a list of roughly 150 TCR beta chains associated with cytomegalovirus. A later analysis reported that several top co-occurrence clusters appeared linked to parvovirus B19, influenza, CMV and Epstein-Barr virus. Correlated functional status among segregating V segments might reflect linkage disequilibrium, but an unknown experimental factor could not be ruled out.

The CDR1 and CDR2 encoded by the germline V gene (reference sequence) are MNHEY and SMNVEV. V was cut back by 3 bases and J by 4 bases, leaving a gap of 10 bases between them. Measured from the cysteine to the phenylalanine, the CDR3 is 14 residues long. Only CDR3 DNA remains: 42 bases, in frame from the first base. The cohort consisted of fewer than 700 healthy bone marrow donors. At the time of sampling, every cohort member was nominally healthy, though immune exposures that went unrecorded were likely present. The donor tested CMV seronegative, placing the donor among the 352 seronegative members of the cohort. A peripheral blood sample was provided by each donor, and peripheral blood mononuclear cells were used for TCR beta sequencing. The Qiagen DNeasy Blood Extraction Kit was used to extract genomic DNA from the blood cell samples. Receptors were amplified or captured by the immunoSEQ multiplex PCR assay. The multiplex PCR relied on a mix of 60 forward primers for TCR Vbeta segments and 13 reverse primers for TCR Jbeta segments. A multiplex PCR assay on genomic DNA amplified the CDR3 region of rearranged TCR beta genes. The amplified TCR beta libraries were sequenced on the Illumina HiSeq System as 87-base-pair reads. The authors' analysis ran thus. A later analysis counted approximately 76 million unique TCR beta chains across the 700 or so repertoires, and some 11 million of these chains were shared by at least two donors. A nearest-neighbor algorithm error-corrected the raw reads and collapsed the reads into unique sequences, merging closely related sequences to remove PCR and sequencing errors. Alignment of CDR3 sequences to IMGT reference sequences was used to assign V, D and J gene segments. For a sequence to be retained, at least a six-nucleotide match to both a V gene segment and a J gene segment was required. A rearrangement was called productive if the CDR3 had no stop codons and remained in frame with V and J, and every other rearrangement was called non-productive. Following IMGT convention, CDR3 was defined as the stretch from the second conserved V-encoded cysteine to the conserved J-encoded phenylalanine. Sequences without an unambiguous match to a single V gene segment were excluded from the earlier analysis of several hundred of the donors. An earlier analysis of approximately 590 of the donors called V segments functional above 56.7% productive rearrangements and segregating when the between-donor standard deviation exceeded 5%. A statistical classification framework was built for diagnosing cytomegalovirus status from the catalog of TCR beta chain sequences. V and J gene assignment, in a later analysis, came from comparing TCR nucleotide sequences with IMGT/GENE-DB human TR gene sequences. A later analysis assigned CDR3 sequences and most-parsimonious VDJ recombination scenarios with the TCRdist pipeline. In a later analysis, each TCR beta chain was defined by its CDR3 amino acid sequence together with its V-gene family, and reads without a unique V-gene family were excluded. As a way to deal with suspected cross-contamination and a sequencing artifact, a later analysis dropped roughly 600 nucleotide sequences that were highly shared and had low generation probability. In a later analysis, a clonal expansion index for each public chain was calculated from normalized within-repertoire ranks of inferred template counts. In a later analysis, generation probabilities were computed with a VDJ recombination model fitted to out-of-frame rearrangements, and the resulting probabilities were checked against IGoR. A later analysis scored TCR-TCR, TCR-HLA and TCR-CMV co-occurrence with hypergeometric tests, applying a repertoire-size bias correction to TCR pairs. A later analysis estimated false discovery rates by permuting HLA or CMV assignments 20 times. In a later analysis, co-occurring TCRs were grouped with DBSCAN, and TCRdist sequence similarity was added when clustering was performed within HLA-allele-positive subsets. Repertoires with fewer than 30,000 or more than 120,000 public chains, plus five repertoires with anomalous nucleotide sharing, were excluded from co-occurrence clustering. The table was pulled from immuneACCESS by TCRdb, which kept in-frame rearrangements only. Such tables lose some clones; where checked, under half of the loss comes from unresolved V genes, and the rest has no known cause. From that table come the V and J calls and clone size; the DNA was used to work out D and trimming. The sample table lists approximately 74,000 clones, about 82% of them with a count of one. Around 2.9% of the sample lies in the top ten.

The chain joins TRBV27 to TRBJ2-1; the D gene assignment is ambiguous. The sequence was collected from a woman aged 25-40 years in good health and CMV-seronegative. Source material: PBMCs. The CDR3 region: CASSFTPPYNEQFF. The DNA sequence reads TGTGCCAGCAGTTTTACTCCCCCATACAATGAGCAGTTCTTC.